The next 15 T cell receptor beta chains were all read from a single sample in a study of graft-versus-host responses after intestinal transplantation (dated by TCRdb to about 2021). Library construction relied on the immunoSEQ multiplex PCR assay. Here the immuneACCESS table is served through TCRdb, limited to in-frame sequences with V and J called. Missing clones are a known gap in these copies; in checked studies unresolved V genes cover under half, and the rest lacks a known reason. This sample lists tens of thousands of clones; roughly 91% were detected once. Jointly, the top ten make up 0.5% of the sample. In light of the paper, this sample's time point label describes: cells obtained before transplantation from donor or recipient. Which antigens these TCRs recognize remains unknown. The sequencing here drew on unstimulated CD8+ T cells sorted from spleen or lymph node cells, taken before intestinal transplant. The receptors shown here come from a human donor who received an intestinal transplant.

The rearrangement joins TRBV5-4 to TRBJ1-6; D perhaps matches TRBD1 (5 bases). V shed 3 bases and J shed 7 bases, with 11 bases lying between them. Germline CDR1 is SGHNT and CDR2 is YYREEE (reference sequence). The CDR3 sequence is 14 residues long. CDR3 bases: TGTGCCAGCAGCTGGGGCCAGGAGAATTCACCCCTCCACTTT. Translating it yields CASSWGQENSPLHF.

This clone was detected only a few times. The rearrangement uses TRBV19 and TRBJ2-1, with a possible D match to TRBD1 (5 bases). The V gene lost 7 bases and the J gene lost 6 bases, with 19 bases spanning the gap. This CDR3 is 15 amino acids long. Germline CDR1 reads LNHDA; CDR2 reads SQIVND (reference sequence). The CDR3 nucleotides read TGTGCCAGTAACGGAGCTAAGGGGATTGGCAATGAGCAGTTCTTC. The encoded protein is CASNGAKGIGNEQFF.

The chain carries TRBV7-6 and TRBJ2-2; D is undetermined. Looked up from germline, CDR1 is SGHVS and CDR2 is FNYEAQ. The CDR3 runs to 15 residues. With 1 base removed from V and 2 bases from J, the gap between germline ends came to 8 bases. The CDR3 loop reads CASSLGVYNTGELFF. CDR3 in DNA: TGTGCCAGCAGCTTAGGAGTATATAACACCGGGGAGCTGTTTTTT.

This chain uses TRBV7-9 with TRBJ1-2; TRBD1 matches 7 bases. The CDR3 is made up of 15 amino acids. V lost 3 bases, J lost 4 bases, and 8 bases stayed unmatched. Germline assignment: CDR1 SEHNR and CDR2 FQNEAQ (reference sequence). CDR3 sequence reads: CASSFLGDSPYGYTF. The CDR3 DNA reads TGTGCCAGCAGCTTCCTCGGGGACAGCCCCTATGGCTACACCTTC.

This chain uses TRBV4-2 with TRBJ2-3; D call uncertain. This CDR3 comprises 17 residues. From germline, CDR1 is LGHNA and CDR2 YNFKEQ. V lost 1 base and J 0 bases, leaving 14 bases between the germline ends. DNA of the CDR3: TGTGCCAGCAGCCAAGTTGTAGTTTACAGAAGCACAGATACGCAGTATTTT. This encodes CASSQVVVYRSTDTQYF.

The rearrangement joins TRBV19 to TRBJ1-2; TRBD1 agrees at 9 bases. The CDR3 sequence is 16 residues long. The V gene's germline CDR1 is LNHDA and CDR2 SQIVND (reference sequence). The junction had 14 bases not matched to a gene; V was cut back by 10 bases and J by 2 bases. CDR3 amino acids: CATTPGQGSINYGYTF. The CDR3 bases are TGTGCCACTACCCCGGGACAGGGATCCATCAACTATGGCTACACCTTC. Full variable domain (outside the CDR3, taken from reference TRBV19 and TRBJ1-2): DGGITQSPKYLFRKEGQNVTLSCEQNLNHDAMYWYRQDPGQGLRLIYYSQIVNDFQKGDIAEGYSVSREKKESFPLTVTSAQKNPTAFYLCATTPGQGSINYGYTFGSGTRLTVV.

The chain recombines TRBV30 with TRBJ2-1; possible D gene TRBD2, 5 bases. The CDR3 is made up of 11 amino acids. V dropped 4 bases and J dropped 6 bases, with 7 bases sitting between them. CDR1 is GTSNPN and CDR2 is SVGIG in the germline V gene (reference sequence). The chain's CDR3 is CAWNRGNEQFF. The CDR3 nucleotides are TGTGCCTGGAATCGGGGCAATGAGCAGTTCTTC.

The chain combines TRBV19 with TRBJ2-1; tentatively, D is TRBD2 (6 bases). The V and J ends lost 4 bases and 0 bases respectively, with 19 bases between them. From germline, CDR1 is LNHDA and CDR2 SQIVND (reference sequence). The CDR3 spans 18 residues. The CDR3 DNA is TGTGCCAGTAGTAAAAGCGGGCCTGCCAAAAGCTCCTACAATGAGCAGTTCTTC. Its protein is CASSKSGPAKSSYNEQFF.

This chain uses TRBV7-2 with TRBJ1-1, with D hard to call. This CDR3 spans 14 amino acids. V was trimmed by 2 bases and J by 1 base, leaving 8 bases between them. Germline V gene sequence: CDR1 SGHTA, CDR2 FQGNSA. The CDR3 sequence: CASSLWRRNTEAFF. The CDR3 DNA is TGTGCCAGCAGCTTATGGCGGCGGAACACTGAAGCTTTCTTT. The full variable domain, with the rest looked up from reference TRBV7-2 and TRBJ1-1, is GAGVSQSPSNKVTEKGKDVELRCDPISGHTALYWYRQSLGQGLEFLIYFQGNSAPDKSGLPSDRFSAERTGGSVSTLTIQRTQQEDSAVYLCASSLWRRNTEAFFGQGTRLTVV.

V and J are TRBV11-2 and TRBJ2-5; D is ambiguous. The CDR3 is 11 amino acids. Germline-derived CDR1 and CDR2 are SGHAT and FQNNGV. The germline V and J ends were trimmed by 5 bases and 5 bases, with 6 bases remaining between them. The CDR3 loop reads CASSIQETQYF. The DNA for the CDR3 is TGTGCCAGCAGCATCCAGGAGACCCAGTACTTC.

The chain couples TRBV6-5 to TRBJ2-3; tentative D call: TRBD1 (6 bases). V lost 0 bases, J lost 5 bases, and 6 bases lay in between. The CDR3 loop spans 13 amino acids. Germline-derived CDR1 and CDR2 are MNHEY and SVGAGI. The CDR3 DNA reads as TGTGCCAGCAGTTACTCGACAGGAGATACGCAGTATTTT. This sequence encodes CASSYSTGDTQYF.

The chain has TRBV19 and TRBJ2-1; the match to TRBD2 covers 14 bases. Germline V CDR1 and CDR2: LNHDA, SQIVND (reference sequence). The length of the CDR3 is 15 residues. Trimming cost V 4 bases and J 8 bases; bases outside gene matches: 4. The DNA for the CDR3 is TGTGCCAGTAGTAACCCGGGACTAGCGGGAGATGAGCAGTTCTTC. Its protein is CASSNPGLAGDEQFF.

The chain recombines TRBV28 with TRBJ2-7, with D perhaps matching TRBD1 (7 bases). The CDR3 is made up of 15 amino acids. The V and J ends lost 3 bases and 1 base respectively, with 13 bases between them. The germline CDR1 and CDR2 sequences are MDHEN and SYDVKM. CDR3 DNA sequence: TGTGCCAGCAGTTTTCGCGGGACAGAGTCCTACGAGCAGTACTTC. Protein sequence: CASSFRGTESYEQYF. Variable domain in full (rest from reference TRBV28 and TRBJ2-7): DVKVTQSSRYLVKRTGEKVFLECVQDMDHENMFWYRQDPGLGLRLIYFSYDVKMKEKGDIPEGYSVSREKKERFSLILESASTNQTSMYLCASSFRGTESYEQYFGPGTRLTVT.

The V and J genes are TRBV7-9 and TRBJ2-7; D is perhaps TRBD2 (7 bases). V lost 1 base and J 6 bases, leaving 19 bases between the germline ends. Germline V CDR1 and CDR2: SEHNR, FQNEAQ (reference sequence). This CDR3 region has 16 residues. The DNA of the CDR3 is TGTGCCAGCAGCTTAGTGGGGGGGCAGGGGACCCTCGAGCAGTACTTC. It is translated as CASSLVGGQGTLEQYF.

The chain joins TRBV5-5 to TRBJ1-5; D is possibly TRBD1 (5 bases). With 0 bases removed from V and 3 bases from J, the gap between germline ends came to 10 bases. The germline V gene encodes CDR1 SGHKS and CDR2 YYEKEE (reference sequence). This CDR3 has 15 amino acids. CDR3 region: CASSLGLTVNQPQHF. The CDR3 DNA reads TGTGCCAGCAGCTTGGGGCTGACAGTCAATCAGCCCCAGCATTTT.